This T cell receptor beta chain comes out of a study of T cell clonotyping in hematopoietic cell transplantation. Notes on the study in general: Cells were unsorted, so CD4 and CD8 contributions were not separated.

Germline V CDR1 and CDR2: LGHNA, YNFKEQ. V shed 0 bases and J 4 bases; nucleotides not matched to a gene: 11. The CDR3 loop spans 19 amino acids. Sequenced by immunoSEQ multiplex PCR; TCRdb stores in-frame clones only, minus some. The sample contains 35,000 to 45,000 clones, around 94% of which appear only once. With regard to this clone: Its specificity is not known.

Sequenced: peripheral blood mononuclear cells. The source of this sequence is a woman in her forties or fifties in good health. Some clones in this sample may be carry-over from other donors' samples. The genes are TRBV4-2 and TRBJ2-2, with 10 bases fitting TRBD2. The CDR3 nucleotides are TGTGCCAGCAGCCAAGACACCTACACTAGCGGGGTGCTCACCGGGGAGCTGTTTTTT. It codes for CASSQDTYTSGVLTGELFF.